This T cell receptor (beta chain) was observed in a study of CD8+ T cells in alopecia areata. RNA, once extracted, was reverse transcribed into cDNA for use as the sequencing template. The assay was immunoSEQ multiplex PCR, and TCRdb's table has in-frame clones only and misses some. This table holds some 150,000 clones, roughly three fifths found once. Lesional scalp tissue (obtained by punch biopsy) and peripheral blood were collected from alopecia areata patients. PBMCs were stained for CD3, CD4 and CD8, and CD4+ and CD8+ T cells were sorted. CDR1 and CDR2 from the germline V gene are SGHRS and YFSETQ. V was pared by 2 bases and J by 3 bases, with 13 bases between. CDR3 length: 15 residues.

The sample consisted of CD4+ T cells sorted from blood, taken at week 0. This TCR was recovered from a human donor with alopecia areata. The chain is built from TRBV5-1 and TRBJ2-3; the D call may be TRBD1 or TRBD2 (5 bases each). The CDR3 spells CASSFRAGPTDTQYF. DNA of the CDR3: TGCGCCAGCAGCTTCAGGGCGGGCCCTACAGATACGCAGTATTTT.